Reported below is one TCR beta chain. Its specificity is unknown. Clones were read by immunoSEQ multiplex PCR, and TCRdb kept only the in-frame ones, dropping some. The sample carries 53,000 or so clones, roughly 92% recorded once. This CDR3 has 13 amino acids. Trimming at V came to 1 base and at J to 7 bases, leaving 1 base not matched to a gene. Germline V lookup: CDR1 MNHEY, CDR2 SMNVEV (reference sequence). This sample was included in a study of OX40 agonist ivuxolimab in advanced cancers. Across the study: Every 2 weeks, patients received ivuxolimab intravenously, dosed at 0.01 to 10 mg/kg. Every patient in dose escalation had hepatocellular carcinoma, melanoma, renal cell or head and neck cancer. Three dose-escalation patients had partial responses: one with hepatocellular carcinoma and two with cutaneous melanoma.

Broader study findings: Dose levels from 0.1 to 3.0 mg/kg saw CD4+ and CD8+ blood T cells expand clonally by week 6.

Specimen: CD4+ or CD8+ T cells sorted from blood, collected in a trial of the OX40 agonist ivuxolimab. V usage is TRBV27 and J usage is TRBJ2-1, with 7 bases that match TRBD2. The clonotype originates from an adult with an advanced solid tumor such as melanoma, head and neck, liver or kidney cancer. CDR3 bases: TGTGCCAGCAGTTTATGGGGGGGGAATGAGCAGTTCTTC. The encoded protein is CASSLWGGNEQFF.